These 20 T cell receptor beta chains were all obtained from the same sample, sequenced in a study of blood T cell repertoires in COVID-19. Generated by immunoSEQ multiplex PCR, the TCRdb table keeps only in-frame clones and is missing some. The sample carries some 170,000 clones, about 72% recorded once. The sample consisted of PBMCs or T cells enriched from blood (not recorded which). These receptors were taken from a woman aged 50 to 65 who had recovered from COVID-19.

This clone was detected once. This rearrangement joins TRBV4-1 to TRBJ1-6, with 9 bases lining up with TRBD1. V lost 4 bases, J lost 5 bases, and 3 bases stayed unmatched. The CDR3 has 15 amino acids. Germline CDR1 is MGHRA and CDR2 is YSYEKL. This chain's CDR3 is CASSPRTGDNSPLHF. The CDR3 nucleotides read TGCGCCAGCAGCCCCCGGACAGGGGATAATTCACCCCTCCACTTT.

Written as DNA, the CDR3 is TGTGCCAGCAGTTGGGGACAGTTTAGCACAGATACGCAGTATTTT. Protein product: CASSWGQFSTDTQYF. The V call is TRBV28, the J call TRBJ2-3; TRBD1 aligns across 7 bases. Trimming at V came to 4 bases and at J to 0 bases, leaving 4 bases not matched to a gene. The CDR3 contains 15 residues. Germline CDR1 reads MDHEN; CDR2 reads SYDVKM.

The chain uses TRBV15 and TRBJ2-1; the D gene is possibly TRBD1 (6 bases). The CDR3 sequence is 17 residues long. Trimming pared 1 base from V and 5 bases from J, leaving 18 bases between. Germline CDR1 reads LNHNV; CDR2 reads YYDKDF (reference sequence). The CDR3 loop reads CATSRGAQTGMDNEQFF. The CDR3 nucleotides read TGTGCCACCAGCAGAGGAGCCCAAACAGGGATGGACAATGAGCAGTTCTTC.

In its sample, this clone was seen a few times. The chain has TRBV5-1 and TRBJ1-2; 8 bases are shared with TRBD1. Trimming at V came to 4 bases and at J to 7 bases, leaving 9 bases not matched to a gene. The CDR3 spans 14 residues. Looked up from germline, CDR1 is SGHRS and CDR2 is YFSETQ. The CDR3 region has the DNA TGCGCCAGCAGCCTCCGACAGGGGTATAGTGGCTACACCTTC. Amino acids: CASSLRQGYSGYTF.

This clone came up once. V is TRBV11-2 and J is TRBJ2-7; possible D gene TRBD2, 5 bases. V gave up 5 bases and J gave up 3 bases, with 11 bases separating them. CDR3 size: 13 residues. Germline loops: CDR1 SGHAT, CDR2 FQNNGV. The DNA for the CDR3 is TGTGCCAGCAGCGTAGGCCGGGACTACGAGCAGTACTTC. This translates into CASSVGRDYEQYF.

This clone appeared a few times. The CDR3 reads CASSLSDYYGYTF. DNA of the CDR3: TGTGCCAGCAGTTTATCGGACTACTATGGCTACACCTTC. The rearrangement uses TRBV12-3 or TRBV12-4 and TRBJ1-2; D remains unclear. There are 13 residues in the CDR3. Trimming took 2 bases from V and 3 from J, leaving 7 bases between them.

The V gene is TRBV5-1, the J gene TRBJ2-1, with 10 bases identical to TRBD2. CDR1 and CDR2 from the germline V gene are SGHRS and YFSETQ. J gave up 0 bases and V 4 bases, and 4 bases lay outside the gene matches. CDR3 size: 16 residues. CDR3 protein: CASSTGLAVSYNEQFF. CDR3 DNA sequence: TGCGCCAGCAGCACCGGACTAGCGGTCTCCTACAATGAGCAGTTCTTC.

This clone has just one count. V is TRBV4-2 and J is TRBJ2-7, with a weak D call TRBD2 (6 bases). Germline-derived CDR1 and CDR2 are LGHNA and YNFKEQ. The CDR3 is 13 amino acids. Trimming removed 7 bases from V and 1 base from J, with 11 bases in between. CDR3 loop: CASTAEGSYEQYF. The CDR3, as DNA: TGTGCCAGCACAGCGGAGGGATCCTACGAGCAGTACTTC.

This clone occurred a few times. This sequence joins TRBV19 and TRBJ1-6; D ambiguous. Trimming shortened V by 3 bases and J by 7 bases, and 19 bases separated the two germline ends. The CDR3 totals 17 residues. Germline V gives CDR1 LNHDA, CDR2 SQIVND (reference sequence). The CDR3 nucleotides are TGTGCCAGTAGTATCCCGGCCGGGATCCAGAGAAATTCACCCCTCCACTTT. Residues: CASSIPAGIQRNSPLHF.

The chain has TRBV7-3 and TRBJ2-5, with TRBD1 matching over 10 bases. Germline values: CDR1 SGHTA, CDR2 FQGTGA. J gave up 1 base and V 1 base, and 3 bases lay outside the gene matches. This CDR3 region has 16 residues. In DNA form, the CDR3 reads TGTGCCAGCAGCTTAATGGGGACAGGGGTCCAAGAGACCCAGTACTTC. It codes for CASSLMGTGVQETQYF.

The chain carries TRBV20-1 and TRBJ1-2, with D maybe TRBD1 (5 bases). This CDR3 is built from 11 residues. The V end lost 4 bases, the J end lost 8 bases, and 11 bases lay between the germline ends. Germline CDR1 reads DFQATT; CDR2 reads SNEGSKA (reference sequence). The CDR3 here is CSAILTDGYTF. CDR3 bases: TGCAGTGCTATCCTGACAGACGGCTACACCTTC.

This chain links TRBV27 with TRBJ2-2; 9 nucleotides line up with TRBD2. The CDR3 extends over 16 amino acids. With V trimmed by 6 bases and J by 1 base, 6 bases remained unmatched. Germline CDR1 is MNHEY and CDR2 is SMNVEV (reference sequence). DNA for the CDR3: TGTGCCAGCAGGGGCGGGAGGGCGGTGAACACCGGGGAGCTGTTTTTT. Encoded protein: CASRGGRAVNTGELFF.

The genes are TRBV6-5 and TRBJ2-5; possible D gene TRBD2, 6 bases. This CDR3 comprises 14 residues. Germline V gene data show CDR1 as MNHEY and CDR2 as SVGAGI. Between the trimmed V and J ends, which lost 5 bases and 1 base, there was a span of 11 bases. CDR3 in amino acids: CASSTLGGQETQYF. The CDR3 nucleotides are TGTGCCAGCAGTACCTTGGGGGGCCAAGAGACCCAGTACTTC.

The rearrangement uses TRBV6-2 or TRBV6-3 and TRBJ2-7, with 9 bases matching TRBD2. With V trimmed by 4 bases and J by 0 bases, 10 bases remained unmatched. This CDR3 spans 17 amino acids. Germline-derived CDR1 and CDR2 are MNHEY and SVGEGT. CDR3 in DNA: TGTGCCAGCAGTTGGCCTAGCGGGACGGGGAGCTCCTACGAGCAGTACTTC. Residues: CASSWPSGTGSSYEQYF.

This rearrangement joins TRBV5-5 to TRBJ2-7; 7 bases agree with TRBD1. CDR3 size: 16 residues. The germline gives CDR1 SGHKS, CDR2 YYEKEE (reference sequence). The ends lost 4 bases at V and 0 bases at J; junction bases unmatched: 10. CDR3 in DNA: TGTGCCAGCAGCCCCAGTGCAGGGGGTAACTCCTACGAGCAGTACTTC. Its protein is CASSPSAGGNSYEQYF.

The chain uses TRBV28 and TRBJ1-1; D gene unclear. V lost 4 bases to trimming and J lost 1 base, with 13 bases between them. Germline CDR1 is MDHEN and CDR2 is SYDVKM. There are 15 residues in the CDR3. CDR3 amino acids: CASSSGGERNTEAFF. The CDR3 DNA sequence: TGTGCCAGCAGTTCTGGAGGTGAGAGGAACACTGAAGCTTTCTTT.

The V gene is TRBV6-4, the J gene TRBJ2-1, with D possibly being TRBD1 (5 bases). The length of the CDR3 is 15 residues. Between the trimmed V and J ends, which lost 2 bases and 8 bases, there was a span of 16 bases. CDR1 and CDR2 (germline): MRHNA, SNTAGT. CDR3 region: CASSDTPGRADEQFF. Here the CDR3 DNA reads TGTGCCAGCAGTGACACACCCGGCAGGGCGGATGAGCAGTTCTTC.

This clone has more than one count but fewer than ten. The chain has TRBV3-1 (or the pseudogene TRBV3-2) and TRBJ1-3; TRBD1 might be the D (6 bases). V was shortened by 3 bases and J by 3 bases, with 9 bases between the two germline ends. In germline, CDR1 is LGHDT, CDR2 YNNKEL (reference sequence). This CDR3 spans 14 amino acids. The chain's CDR3 is CASSQYRDGNTIYF. CDR3 nucleotide sequence: TGTGCCAGCAGCCAGTACAGGGATGGAAACACCATATATTTT.

The chain links TRBV15 to TRBJ1-1; D uncertain. CDR3 size: 13 residues. Germline CDR1 is LNHNV and CDR2 is YYDKDF (reference sequence). V dropped 5 bases and J dropped 1 base, with 8 bases sitting between them. The chain's CDR3 is CATSPHRNTEAFF. CDR3 DNA sequence: TGTGCCACCAGCCCCCACAGGAACACTGAAGCTTTCTTT.

The chain combines TRBV13 with TRBJ1-1; TRBD1 aligns across 7 bases. This CDR3 region has 13 residues. Trimming removed 5 bases from V and 4 bases from J; junction bases left unmatched: 4. Germline CDR1 is PRHDT and CDR2 is FYEKMQ (reference sequence). CDR3 protein: CASSIRGSTEAFF. DNA for the CDR3: TGTGCCAGCAGCATCAGGGGGAGCACTGAAGCTTTCTTT.